The following is a T cell receptor beta chain sequence with its context. Its antigen is undetermined. The sample originates from a study of T cell responses to AZD1222 COVID-19 vaccine. Study-wide results and caveats: Dominant CD4 TCR responses targeted spike regions 160-218 and 743-854. At baseline, just a handful of AZD1222 recipients tested seropositive.

Germline V CDR1 and CDR2: SGHVS, FNYEAQ. V lost 1 base and J lost 4, with 11 bases in between. The CDR3 spans 15 residues. This table comes from immunoSEQ multiplex PCR, and its TCRdb copy is limited to in-frame clones, with some not included. The table has some 180,000 clones, approximately 86% seen once. The receptor was isolated from an adult in good health. The sequences come from peripheral blood, collected on day 0 of AZD1222 vaccination. The gene calls are TRBV7-6 and TRBJ1-5; the D gene is possibly TRBD1 (6 bases). DNA for the CDR3: TGTGCCAGCAGCTTAGAGGGAAGGGGGAATCAGCCCCAGCATTTT. Translating gives CASSLEGRGNQPQHF.